The clone carrying this TCR beta chain was seen at least ten times. The antigen remains unidentified. The making of cDNA relied on 5'RACE with 10-nucleotide random UMIs. TCRdb re-called the 5' RACE reads with MiXCR, one entry per CDR3 protein. The data hold tens of thousands of distinct CDR3 sequences, with 6.5% to 8.5% observed a single time. The time point is: longitudinal time-point 3. Maryland, USA blood bank volunteers served as healthy controls. Stored at -80 C, 2 million PBMCs were the source of the unsorted libraries. The data are from a study of neurological immune-mediated disorders. General study points: Expansion of TCR clones was greatest in HTLV-1-associated myelopathy and smallest in multiple sclerosis, where it fell below that of healthy controls.

This CDR3 region has 16 residues. Trimming took 11 bases from V and 0 from J; bases not matched to a gene: 15. Germline CDR1 is MNHEY and CDR2 is SVGEGT. The chain combines TRBV6-2 or TRBV6-3 with TRBJ1-2, with 7 bases lining up with TRBD1. This TCR was recovered from a woman aged 40 to 50 in good health. Material: PBMCs. CDR3 in DNA: TGTGCCTCGGGACAGCCGCAGCCTAAAGCTAACTATGGCTACACCTTC. Amino acids: CASGQPQPKANYGYTF.